The present entry profiles one TCR beta chain with its context. The sample belongs to a study of blood T cell repertoires in COVID-19. Across the study: Some COVID-19 samples were acute and others convalescent; all came from the United States, Italy and Spain. The analysed material was cDNA or gDNA that came from T cells, B-cell-depleted T cells, or PBMCs.

Original methodology: Scientists estimated how many nucleated cells there were by amplifying reference gene primers. Data came from immunoSEQ multiplex PCR; TCRdb stores just in-frame clones and leaves some out. V and J calls and clone size are given by that table; D and trimming were obtained from the DNA. The table includes 200,000 or so clones, around 80% detected once. Material: peripheral blood. The receptor was isolated from a man aged 25 to 40 with active or convalescent COVID-19.

Here the CDR3 DNA reads TGTGCCAGCAGCGACAACCAAAACAGGGCCAGCGAGACCCAGTACTTC. Translating gives CASSDNQNRASETQYF. This chain links TRBV9 with TRBJ2-5; TRBD1 is a possible D gene (6 bases). This CDR3 comprises 16 residues. V dropped 3 bases and J dropped 5 bases, with 20 bases sitting between them. Germline CDR1 reads SGDLS; CDR2 reads YYNGEE.